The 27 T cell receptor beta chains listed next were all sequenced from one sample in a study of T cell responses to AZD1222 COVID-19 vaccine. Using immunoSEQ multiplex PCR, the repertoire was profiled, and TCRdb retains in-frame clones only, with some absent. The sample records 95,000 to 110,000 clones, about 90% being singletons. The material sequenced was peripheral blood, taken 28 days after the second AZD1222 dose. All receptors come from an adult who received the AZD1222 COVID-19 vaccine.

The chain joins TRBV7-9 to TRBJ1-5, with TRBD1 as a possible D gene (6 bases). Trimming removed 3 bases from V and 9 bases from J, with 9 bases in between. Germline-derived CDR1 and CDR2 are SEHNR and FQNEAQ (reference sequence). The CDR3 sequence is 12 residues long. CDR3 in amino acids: CASSFQGRPQHF. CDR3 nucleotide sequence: TGTGCCAGCAGCTTTCAGGGGAGGCCCCAGCATTTT.

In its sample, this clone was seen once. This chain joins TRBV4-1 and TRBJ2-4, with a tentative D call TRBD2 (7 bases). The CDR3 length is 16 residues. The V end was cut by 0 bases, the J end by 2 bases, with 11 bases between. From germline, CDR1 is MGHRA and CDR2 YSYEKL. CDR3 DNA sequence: TGCGCCAGCAGCCAAGAAGGGGGGGCCTCCAAAAACATTCAGTACTTC. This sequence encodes CASSQEGGASKNIQYF.

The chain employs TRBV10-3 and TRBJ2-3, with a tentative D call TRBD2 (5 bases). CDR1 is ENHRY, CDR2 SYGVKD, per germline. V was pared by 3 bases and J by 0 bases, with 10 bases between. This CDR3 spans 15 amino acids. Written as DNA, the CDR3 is TGTGCCATCAGTGATTTAGGCGGGAGCACAGATACGCAGTATTTT. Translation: CAISDLGGSTDTQYF.

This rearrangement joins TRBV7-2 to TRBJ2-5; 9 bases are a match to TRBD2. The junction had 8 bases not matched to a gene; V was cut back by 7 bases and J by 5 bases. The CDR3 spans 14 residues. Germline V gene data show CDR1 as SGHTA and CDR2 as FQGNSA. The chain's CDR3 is CASTSAGGFETQYF. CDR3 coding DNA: TGTGCCAGCACGTCGGCGGGGGGGTTCGAGACCCAGTACTTC.

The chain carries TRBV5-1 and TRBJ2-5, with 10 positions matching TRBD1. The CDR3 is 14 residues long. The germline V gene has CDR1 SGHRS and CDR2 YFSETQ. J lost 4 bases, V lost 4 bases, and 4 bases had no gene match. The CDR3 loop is CASSDGQGGETQYF. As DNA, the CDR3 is TGCGCCAGCAGCGACGGACAGGGGGGAGAGACCCAGTACTTC.

The CDR3, as DNA: TGTGCCAGCAGTTACTCGAGTTGGGGTGGGGCTGCTGCCACTGAAGCTTTCTTT. Translated, it gives CASSYSSWGGAAATEAFF. The J gene is TRBJ1-1, the V gene TRBV6-7; TRBD1 is a possible D gene (5 bases). TRBV6-7 qualifies as an ORF whose function is uncertain. CDR3 length equals 18 residues. Trimming shortened V by 0 bases and J by 4 bases, and 21 bases separated the two germline ends.

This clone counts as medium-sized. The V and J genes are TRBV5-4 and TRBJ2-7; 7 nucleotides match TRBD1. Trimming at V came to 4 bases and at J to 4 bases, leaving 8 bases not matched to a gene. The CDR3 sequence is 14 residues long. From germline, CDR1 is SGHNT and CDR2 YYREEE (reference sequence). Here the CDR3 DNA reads TGTGCCAGCAGCCGACAGGGAGAGACATACGAGCAGTACTTC. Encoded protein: CASSRQGETYEQYF.

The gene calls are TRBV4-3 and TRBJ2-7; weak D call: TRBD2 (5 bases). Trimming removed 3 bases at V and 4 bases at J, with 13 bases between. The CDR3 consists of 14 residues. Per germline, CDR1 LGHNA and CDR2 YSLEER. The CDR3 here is CASSHENRGYEQYF. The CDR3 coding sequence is TGCGCCAGCAGCCACGAAAACCGCGGGTACGAGCAGTACTTC.

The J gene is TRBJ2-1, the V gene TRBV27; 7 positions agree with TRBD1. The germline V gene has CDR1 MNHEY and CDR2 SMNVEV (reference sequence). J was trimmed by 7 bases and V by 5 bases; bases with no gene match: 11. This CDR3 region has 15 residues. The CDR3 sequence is CASSTPGQPLNEQFF. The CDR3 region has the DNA TGTGCCAGCAGTACGCCGGGACAGCCCTTAAATGAGCAGTTCTTC.

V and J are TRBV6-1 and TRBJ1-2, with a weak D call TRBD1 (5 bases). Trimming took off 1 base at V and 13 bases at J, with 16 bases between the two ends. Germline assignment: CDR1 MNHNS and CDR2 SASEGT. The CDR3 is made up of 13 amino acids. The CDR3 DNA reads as TGTGCCAGCAGTGAAGGTTGGGGCTCGGATTTCACCTTC. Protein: CASSEGWGSDFTF.

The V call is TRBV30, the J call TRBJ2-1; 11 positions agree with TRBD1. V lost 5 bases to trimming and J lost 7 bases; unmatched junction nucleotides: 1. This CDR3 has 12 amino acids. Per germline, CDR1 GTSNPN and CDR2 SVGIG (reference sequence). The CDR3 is CAWGQGANEQFF. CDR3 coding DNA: TGTGCCTGGGGACAGGGGGCGAATGAGCAGTTCTTC.

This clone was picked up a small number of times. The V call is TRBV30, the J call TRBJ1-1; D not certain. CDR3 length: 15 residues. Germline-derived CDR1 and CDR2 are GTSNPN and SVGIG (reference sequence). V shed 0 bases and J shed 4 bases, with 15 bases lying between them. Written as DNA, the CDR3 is TGTGCCTGGAGTGTAGGTCCCGGGCACGGCACTGAAGCTTTCTTT. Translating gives CAWSVGPGHGTEAFF. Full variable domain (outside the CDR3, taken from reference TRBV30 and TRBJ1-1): SQTIHQWPATLVQPVGSPLSLECTVEGTSNPNLYWYRQAAGRGLQLLFYSVGIGQISSEVPQNLSASRPQDRQFILSSKKLLLSDSGFYLCAWSVGPGHGTEAFFGQGTRLTVV.

This CDR3 is CASNRGRGQIYNSPLHF. The CDR3 nucleotides read TGTGCCAGTAATCGGGGCAGGGGCCAAATTTATAATTCACCCCTCCACTTT. This chain uses TRBV19 with TRBJ1-6, with a tentative D call TRBD1 (6 bases). The V gene lost 7 bases and the J gene lost 4 bases, with 20 bases spanning the gap. This CDR3 has 17 amino acids. In germline, CDR1 is LNHDA, CDR2 SQIVND (reference sequence).

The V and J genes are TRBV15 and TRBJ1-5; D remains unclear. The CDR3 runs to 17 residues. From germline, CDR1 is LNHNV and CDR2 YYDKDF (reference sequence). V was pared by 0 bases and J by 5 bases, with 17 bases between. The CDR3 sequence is CATSRDSATLRHQPQHF. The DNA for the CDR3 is TGTGCCACCAGCAGAGATTCTGCCACACTTAGACATCAGCCCCAGCATTTT.

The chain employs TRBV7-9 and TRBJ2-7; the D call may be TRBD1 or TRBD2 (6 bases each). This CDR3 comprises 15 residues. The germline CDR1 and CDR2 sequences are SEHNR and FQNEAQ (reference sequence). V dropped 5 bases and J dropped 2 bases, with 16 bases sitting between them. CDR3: CASSPRRGQPYEQYF. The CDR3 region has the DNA TGTGCCAGCAGCCCAAGGCGGGGACAACCCTACGAGCAGTACTTC.

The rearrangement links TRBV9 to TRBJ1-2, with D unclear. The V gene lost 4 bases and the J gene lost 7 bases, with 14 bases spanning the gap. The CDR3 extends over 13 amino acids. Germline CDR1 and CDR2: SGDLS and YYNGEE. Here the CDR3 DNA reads TGTGCCAGCAGCCCCGACCTCCTCAGTGGCTACACCTTC. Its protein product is CASSPDLLSGYTF.

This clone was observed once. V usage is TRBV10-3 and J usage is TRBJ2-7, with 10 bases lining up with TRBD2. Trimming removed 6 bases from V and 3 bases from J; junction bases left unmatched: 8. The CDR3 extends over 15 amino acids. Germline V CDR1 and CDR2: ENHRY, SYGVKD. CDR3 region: CAIRNSSGGLYEQYF. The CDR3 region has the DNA TGTGCCATCAGGAATTCTAGCGGGGGCCTCTACGAGCAGTACTTC.

CDR3 nucleotides: TGTGCCAGTAGTATTAGGGCTGGGACTGATGCCTACGAGCAGTACTTC. It specifies CASSIRAGTDAYEQYF. The chain couples TRBV19 to TRBJ2-7; D possibly corresponds to TRBD2 (6 bases). The CDR3 is made up of 16 amino acids. Germline assignment: CDR1 LNHDA and CDR2 SQIVND (reference sequence). With 3 bases removed from V and 2 bases from J, the gap between germline ends came to 17 bases.

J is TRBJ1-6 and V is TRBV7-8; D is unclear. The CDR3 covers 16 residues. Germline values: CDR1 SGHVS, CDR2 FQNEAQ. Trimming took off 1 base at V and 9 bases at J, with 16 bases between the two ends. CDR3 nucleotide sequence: TGTGCCAGCAGCTTAGGGCTCACGGACTTTGGTTCACCCCTCCACTTT. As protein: CASSLGLTDFGSPLHF.

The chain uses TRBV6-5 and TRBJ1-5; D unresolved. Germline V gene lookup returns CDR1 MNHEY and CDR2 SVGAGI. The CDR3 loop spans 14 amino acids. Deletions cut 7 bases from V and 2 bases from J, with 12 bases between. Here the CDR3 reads CASKQVLGNQPQHF. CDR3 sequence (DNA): TGTGCCAGCAAGCAGGTACTAGGCAATCAGCCCCAGCATTTT.

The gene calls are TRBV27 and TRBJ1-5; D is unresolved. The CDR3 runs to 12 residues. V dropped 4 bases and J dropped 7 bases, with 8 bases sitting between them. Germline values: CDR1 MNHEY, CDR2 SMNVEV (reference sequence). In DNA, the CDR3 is TGTGCCAGCAGTTACGCGGGCCAGCCCCAGCATTTT. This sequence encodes CASSYAGQPQHF.

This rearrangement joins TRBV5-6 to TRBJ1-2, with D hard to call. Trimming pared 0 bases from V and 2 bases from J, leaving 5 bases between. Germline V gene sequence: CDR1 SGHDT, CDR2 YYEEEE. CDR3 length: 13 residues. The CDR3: CASSLGTNYGYTF. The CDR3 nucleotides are TGTGCCAGCAGCTTGGGGACGAACTATGGCTACACCTTC.

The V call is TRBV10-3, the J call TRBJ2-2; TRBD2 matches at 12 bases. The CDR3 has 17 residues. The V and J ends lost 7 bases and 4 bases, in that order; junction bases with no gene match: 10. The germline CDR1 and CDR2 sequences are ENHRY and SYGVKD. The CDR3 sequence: CAIKRTSGVEPTGELFF. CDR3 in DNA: TGTGCCATCAAAAGGACTAGCGGGGTTGAGCCCACCGGGGAGCTGTTTTTT.

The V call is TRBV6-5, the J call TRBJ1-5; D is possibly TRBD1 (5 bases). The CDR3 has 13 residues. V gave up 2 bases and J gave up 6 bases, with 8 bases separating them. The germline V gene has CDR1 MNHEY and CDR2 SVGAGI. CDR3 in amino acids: CASSYRGGQPQHF. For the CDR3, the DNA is TGTGCCAGCAGTTACAGGGGAGGTCAGCCCCAGCATTTT.

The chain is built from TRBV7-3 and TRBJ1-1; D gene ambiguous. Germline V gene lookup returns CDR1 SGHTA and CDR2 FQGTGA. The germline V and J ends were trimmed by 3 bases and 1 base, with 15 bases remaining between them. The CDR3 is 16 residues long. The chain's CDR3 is CASSLTGLGKNTEAFF. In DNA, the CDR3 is TGTGCCAGCAGCTTGACTGGGTTAGGGAAGAACACTGAAGCTTTCTTT.

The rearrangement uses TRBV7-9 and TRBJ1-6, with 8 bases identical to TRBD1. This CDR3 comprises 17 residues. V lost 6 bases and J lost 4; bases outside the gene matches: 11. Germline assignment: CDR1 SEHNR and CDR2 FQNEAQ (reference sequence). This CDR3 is CASRFGAGTGYNSPLHF. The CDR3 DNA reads TGTGCCAGCAGATTCGGGGCGGGGACAGGTTATAATTCACCCCTCCACTTT.

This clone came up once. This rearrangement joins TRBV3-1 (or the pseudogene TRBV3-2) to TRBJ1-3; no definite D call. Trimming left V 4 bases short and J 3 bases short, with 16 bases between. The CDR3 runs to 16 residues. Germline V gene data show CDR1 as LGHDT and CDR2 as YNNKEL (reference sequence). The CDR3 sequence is CASSRWASTDGNTIYF. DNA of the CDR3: TGTGCCAGCAGCCGATGGGCTTCAACGGATGGAAACACCATATATTTT.